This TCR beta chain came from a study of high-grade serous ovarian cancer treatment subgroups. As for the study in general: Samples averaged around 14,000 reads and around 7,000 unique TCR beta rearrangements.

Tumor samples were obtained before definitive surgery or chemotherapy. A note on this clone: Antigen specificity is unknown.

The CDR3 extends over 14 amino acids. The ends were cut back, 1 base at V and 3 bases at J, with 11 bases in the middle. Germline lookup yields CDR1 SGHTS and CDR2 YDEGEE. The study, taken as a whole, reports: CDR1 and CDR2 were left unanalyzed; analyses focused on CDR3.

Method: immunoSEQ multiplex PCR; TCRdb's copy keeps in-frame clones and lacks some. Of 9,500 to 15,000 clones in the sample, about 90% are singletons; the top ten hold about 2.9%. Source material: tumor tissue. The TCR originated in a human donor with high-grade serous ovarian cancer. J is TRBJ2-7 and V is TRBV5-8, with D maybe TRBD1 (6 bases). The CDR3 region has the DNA TGTGCCAGCAGCTTGCAGGGGCAATTCTACGAGCAGTACGTC. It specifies CASSLQGQFYEQYV.